The 20 T cell receptor beta chains listed next were all sequenced from one sample in a study of blood T cell repertoires in COVID-19. Repertoires were generated with immunoSEQ multiplex PCR, while TCRdb's copy carries only in-frame clones and drops some. The data contain some 67,000 clones, 70% to 90% of them singletons. Sample: peripheral blood. The receptors derive from a woman of 80 years or more with acute or convalescent COVID-19.

The rearrangement joins TRBV5-1 to TRBJ1-1; D remains ambiguous. V gave up 5 bases and J gave up 5 bases, with 10 bases separating them. The CDR3 is made up of 12 amino acids. Per germline, CDR1 SGHRS and CDR2 YFSETQ. CDR3 protein: CASRTAGTEAFF. In DNA, the CDR3 is TGCGCCAGCAGGACCGCGGGTACTGAAGCTTTCTTT. Combining the CDR3 with reference TRBV5-1 and TRBJ1-1 gives the whole variable domain KAGVTQTPRYLIKTRGQQVTLSCSPISGHRSVSWYQQTPGQGLQFLFEYFSETQRNKGNFPGRFSGRQFSNSRSEMNVSTLELGDSALYLCASRTAGTEAFFGQGTRLTVV.

The J gene is TRBJ2-7, the V gene TRBV7-2; 12 nucleotides match TRBD2. CDR3 length: 15 residues. Germline trimming cut 6 bases from V and 2 bases from J; bases unmatched to any gene: 5. Germline values: CDR1 SGHTA, CDR2 FQGNSA. CDR3 in DNA: TGTGCCAGCAGATCCGGACTAGCGGGGACCTACGAGCAGTACTTC. It specifies CASRSGLAGTYEQYF.

J is TRBJ1-2 and V is TRBV27, with 8 nucleotides matching TRBD1. This CDR3 is built from 13 residues. Looked up from germline, CDR1 is MNHEY and CDR2 is SMNVEV (reference sequence). Trimming cost V 6 bases and J 7 bases; bases outside gene matches: 7. CDR3 sequence (DNA): TGTGCCAGCAGGCCAGCCGGACAGGGTGGCTACACCTTC. As protein: CASRPAGQGGYTF.

The J gene is TRBJ2-7, the V gene TRBV7-8, with 9 bases aligning to TRBD2. The CDR3 loop spans 15 amino acids. The V segment lost 5 bases and the J segment 4 bases; nucleotides outside the gene matches: 9. Germline V lookup: CDR1 SGHVS, CDR2 FQNEAQ. As DNA, the CDR3 is TGTGCCAGCAGCGCCCAGCGGGGGGCTTCTTACGAGCAGTACTTC. Protein: CASSAQRGASYEQYF.

The chain joins TRBV12-3 or TRBV12-4 to TRBJ1-1, with 8 bases fitting TRBD1. After removal of 2 bases from V and 12 bases from J, the junction contained 5 bases not matched to a gene. The CDR3 length is 12 residues. CDR3 nucleotides: TGTGCCAGCAGTTTAAACAGGGGGGAAACTTTCTTT. Translating gives CASSLNRGETFF.

The rearrangement uses TRBV7-9 and TRBJ2-5; no reliable D call. The V end was cut by 5 bases, the J end by 4 bases, with 5 bases between. The CDR3 is made up of 11 amino acids. Germline lookup yields CDR1 SEHNR and CDR2 FQNEAQ (reference sequence). CDR3 region: CASSLLETQYF. CDR3 DNA sequence: TGTGCCAGCAGCCTCTTAGAGACCCAGTACTTC.

The chain employs TRBV5-6 and TRBJ1-5; no definite D call. Germline V CDR1 and CDR2: SGHDT, YYEEEE. The CDR3 spans 14 residues. V was pared by 4 bases and J by 7 bases, with 15 bases between. CDR3 nucleotide sequence: TGTGCCAGCAGCCTAGGAAGGTTCGGACAGCCCCAGCATTTT. It specifies CASSLGRFGQPQHF.

V usage is TRBV3-1 (or the pseudogene TRBV3-2) and J usage is TRBJ1-5; D is unclear. The V gene's germline CDR1 is LGHDT and CDR2 YNNKEL (reference sequence). This CDR3 spans 14 amino acids. V was pared by 1 base and J by 7 bases, with 11 bases between. The CDR3 DNA reads TGTGCCAGCAGCCAAGGAACGGGGAAACAGCCCCAGCATTTT. It translates to CASSQGTGKQPQHF.

The rearrangement links TRBV2 to TRBJ1-5; 7 bases line up with TRBD1. This CDR3 has 15 residues. J gave up 4 bases and V 4 bases, and 7 bases lay outside the gene matches. Germline V gene lookup returns CDR1 SNHLY and CDR2 FYNNEI. CDR3 residues: CASSVSGQTNQPQHF. The DNA of the CDR3 is TGTGCCAGCAGTGTTTCGGGACAGACTAATCAGCCCCAGCATTTT.

The rearrangement joins TRBV5-1 to TRBJ2-7; D may be TRBD1 (6 bases). The CDR3 spans 13 residues. The V and J ends lost 3 bases and 0 bases respectively, with 7 bases between them. Germline V CDR1 and CDR2: SGHRS, YFSETQ. Written as DNA, the CDR3 is TGCGCCAGCAGCTCACAGGGCTCCTACGAGCAGTACTTC. Translating gives CASSSQGSYEQYF.

The V call is TRBV5-1, the J call TRBJ2-2; tentatively, D is TRBD2 (6 bases). Trimming took off 4 bases at V and 5 bases at J, with 15 bases between the two ends. The CDR3 runs 15 residues. The germline CDR1 and CDR2 sequences are SGHRS and YFSETQ. The CDR3 bases are TGCGCCAGCAGCCCCGCCCACCGGGAGACCGGGGAGCTGTTTTTT. It is translated as CASSPAHRETGELFF. Full variable domain (outside the CDR3, taken from reference TRBV5-1 and TRBJ2-2): KAGVTQTPRYLIKTRGQQVTLSCSPISGHRSVSWYQQTPGQGLQFLFEYFSETQRNKGNFPGRFSGRQFSNSRSEMNVSTLELGDSALYLCASSPAHRETGELFFGEGSRLTVL.

This sequence joins TRBV7-2 and TRBJ1-1, with D hard to call. Trimming shortened V by 4 bases and J by 3 bases, and 12 bases separated the two germline ends. In germline, CDR1 is SGHTA, CDR2 FQGNSA. CDR3 length: 14 amino acids. The CDR3 region is CASSSFTGDTEAFF. DNA of the CDR3: TGTGCCAGCAGCTCTTTCACCGGTGACACTGAAGCTTTCTTT.

This clone was seen just once. A junction boundary mismatches the germline segment, possibly from a read error. The rearrangement joins TRBV28 to TRBJ2-3, with a weak D call TRBD2 (7 bases). Germline loops: CDR1 MDHEN, CDR2 SYDVKM. The CDR3 loop spans 12 amino acids. The CDR3 spells CASTPGGPPMNF. The DNA for the CDR3 is TGTGCCAGCACCCCCGGGGGGCCCCCTATGAATTTT.

The chain combines TRBV7-2 with TRBJ1-1; D gene unclear. Trimming pared 3 bases from V and 4 bases from J, leaving 9 bases between. The CDR3 has 13 residues. The germline gives CDR1 SGHTA, CDR2 FQGNSA. CDR3 bases: TGTGCCAGCAGCTTTTGGAGAGGCACTGAAGCTTTCTTT. It yields the protein CASSFWRGTEAFF.

The J gene is TRBJ1-2, the V gene TRBV5-4; D ambiguous. Germline V gives CDR1 SGHNT, CDR2 YYREEE (reference sequence). Trimming shortened V by 4 bases and J by 3 bases, and 13 bases separated the two germline ends. This CDR3 is built from 14 residues. CDR3 in DNA: TGTGCCAGCAGCACCTCCTCGGAGTACTATGGCTACACCTTC. It is translated as CASSTSSEYYGYTF. Full variable domain (remainder filled in from reference TRBV5-4 and TRBJ1-2): ETGVTQSPTHLIKTRGQQVTLRCSSQSGHNTVSWYQQALGQGPQFIFQYYREEENGRGNFPPRFSGLQFPNYSSELNVNALELDDSALYLCASSTSSEYYGYTFGSGTRLTVV.

The chain uses TRBV11-1 and TRBJ2-5; 8 bases align to TRBD2. CDR3 size: 16 residues. Germline values: CDR1 SGHAT, CDR2 FQDESV (reference sequence). The V and J ends lost 6 bases and 5 bases, in that order; junction bases with no gene match: 14. The CDR3 protein is CASRRKLAVGGETQYF. The CDR3 nucleotides read TGTGCCAGCAGAAGAAAACTAGCGGTAGGAGGCGAGACCCAGTACTTC.

This clone appeared a few times. This chain links TRBV4-2 with TRBJ2-2, with D perhaps TRBD2 (5 bases). V was trimmed by 1 base and J by 6 bases, leaving 6 bases between them. CDR3 length: 13 amino acids. The germline V gene encodes CDR1 LGHNA and CDR2 YNFKEQ. The CDR3 loop is CASSQAGSGELFF. CDR3 sequence (DNA): TGTGCCAGCAGCCAAGCGGGGTCCGGGGAGCTGTTTTTT.

V gene TRBV28 combines with J gene TRBJ2-4, with 12 bases fitting TRBD2. Trimming at V came to 5 bases and at J to 8 bases, leaving 7 bases not matched to a gene. The germline CDR1 and CDR2 sequences are MDHEN and SYDVKM. The CDR3 has 15 residues. CDR3 sequence: CASSQLAGGEDIQYF. The CDR3 bases are TGTGCCAGCAGTCAACTAGCGGGAGGTGAGGACATTCAGTACTTC.

This clone was detected a few times. The V gene is TRBV7-2, the J gene TRBJ2-1; the D gene is possibly TRBD1 (6 bases). Per germline, CDR1 SGHTA and CDR2 FQGNSA. V lost 5 bases and J lost 8, with 16 bases in between. This CDR3 has 14 residues. The CDR3 here is CASSAGQLLDEQFF. The CDR3 bases are TGTGCCAGCAGCGCCGGACAGCTATTGGATGAGCAGTTCTTC. The whole variable domain, filled in from reference TRBV7-2 and TRBJ2-1, reads GAGVSQSPSNKVTEKGKDVELRCDPISGHTALYWYRQSLGQGLEFLIYFQGNSAPDKSGLPSDRFSAERTGGSVSTLTIQRTQQEDSAVYLCASSAGQLLDEQFFGPGTRLTVL.

The V gene is TRBV7-3, the J gene TRBJ2-3, with D maybe TRBD1 (5 bases). This CDR3 is 16 amino acids long. V gave up 7 bases and J gave up 1 base, with 18 bases separating them. CDR1 SGHTA and CDR2 FQGTGA come from the germline V gene. As DNA, the CDR3 is TGTGCCAGCACCGAAAGCAGGGTCGTGGGCACAGATACGCAGTATTTT. This gives the protein CASTESRVVGTDTQYF.